The subject of this entry is one T cell receptor (beta chain). Its antigen is not yet known. One base away there is no much larger clone; base qualities are not given. The entry originates in a study of blood T cell repertoires in COVID-19 (TCRdb year 2020). Turning to the overall study: Samples from collaborators originated in the United States, Italy and Spain and spanned both the acute and convalescent phases of COVID-19. The material from the prospective study consisted of cDNA or gDNA derived from T cells, B-cell-depleted T cells, or PBMCs. The dataset comprised deeply sampled blood TCRbeta repertoires from subjects exposed to, actively infected with, or recovered from COVID-19. The repertoires were made available in a free public database intended to serve as a resource for research on the immune response to SARS-CoV-2. Samples came from the ongoing ImmuneRACE study (first 160 participants) plus 1,254 subjects from 6 global collaborators. Sample metadata almost always included a de-identified subject ID, COVID-19 status, age in years and sex. HLA class I and class II types, where available, came from metadata supplied by the sample provider rather than from assay-based typing.

V and J lose 4 bases and 6 bases, and a span of 16 bases separates them. CDR1 and CDR2 were assigned from the germline V gene as SGHRS and YFSETQ. The CDR3 goes from the cysteine to the phenylalanine over 14 residues. This entry keeps only the CDR3 DNA: 42 bases, framed from base 1. Whole blood was collected in K2EDTA tubes by collaborating institutions according to the institutions' own protocols. For TCRbeta analysis, collaborators shipped samples in one of three forms: frozen whole blood, isolated PBMCs, or DNA extracted from either of those sample types. TCRbeta CDR3 regions were amplified from genomic DNA using the immunoSEQ Assay, a bias-controlled multiplex PCR. Under the source paper's analysis protocol: Nucleated cell counts per sample were estimated from amplification of reference gene primers within the assay. To quantify the absolute abundance of each unique TCRbeta CDR3 rearrangement, sequence reads were collapsed and filtered. For each sample, productive Simpson clonality was calculated as the square root of Simpson's diversity index across productive rearrangements. Sourced from immuneACCESS, this table was stored by TCRdb with only in-frame sequences that have V and J called. A share of the clones is absent; for the studies checked, an unresolved V gene accounts for under half, and the remainder has no known explanation. That table supplies the V and J calls and clone size; D and trimming were determined from the DNA. Counted in this sample were 100,000 to 150,000 clones; roughly 83% of them appeared once. 1.1% to 1.5% of the sample is in the top ten clones.

What the study reported, not specific to this receptor: Clinical and demographic metadata were provided uncurated, with the amount varying by source and participant.

The specimen was peripheral blood. Rearrangement joined TRBV5-1 to TRBJ1-2, with TRBD1 as a weak D call on 5 bases. The sequence was obtained from a man in his sixties with acute or convalescent COVID-19. The DNA reads TGCGCCAGCAGCCCACCCGGGACTGTTGATGGCTACACCTTC. Its protein product is CASSPPGTVDGYTF.